These 29 T cell receptor beta chains came from one sample sequenced in a study of blood T cells in healthy people across ages. The use of a sample-barcoded 5' primer and a J-beta primer mix characterized a second PCR of about 7 to 12 cycles. TCRdb passed the 5' RACE reads through MiXCR, listing each CDR3 protein once. Among roughly 800,000 distinct CDR3 sequences, 50% to 65% were seen once, and the ten largest hold approximately 40%. Sequenced sample: blood. The receptors were sampled from a man aged 80 or over in good health.

In its sample, this clonotype was seen many times. The rearrangement uses TRBV7-2 and TRBJ2-3; D ambiguous. Germline V gene lookup returns CDR1 SGHTA and CDR2 FQGNSA. Trimming cost V 5 bases and J 2 bases, with 5 bases left between them. The length of the CDR3 is 12 residues. The CDR3 is CASSRTTDTQYF. In nucleotides, the CDR3 is TGTGCCAGCAGCCGAACCACAGATACGCAGTATTTT.

This chain joins TRBV5-4 and TRBJ2-1; TRBD1 agrees at 9 bases. This CDR3 is 15 amino acids long. V lost 4 bases to trimming and J lost 6 bases; unmatched junction nucleotides: 8. Germline-derived CDR1 and CDR2 are SGHNT and YYREEE (reference sequence). The CDR3 DNA follows: TGTGCCAGCAGCGCGGGACAGGGTGGGATCAATGAGCAGTTCTTC. Encoded protein: CASSAGQGGINEQFF.

This clonotype was detected only a few times. The chain links TRBV25-1 to TRBJ2-1; 7 nucleotides line up with TRBD2. The germline V gene has CDR1 MGHDK and CDR2 SYGVNS. With V trimmed by 2 bases and J by 3 bases, 7 bases remained unmatched. The CDR3 covers 16 residues. Written as DNA, the CDR3 is TGTGCCAGCAGTGAAATCATTGGCGGGGGCTACAATGAGCAGTTCTTC. It yields the protein CASSEIIGGGYNEQFF.

The genes are TRBV30 and TRBJ2-7; 9 nucleotides align to TRBD1. The CDR3 has 15 amino acids. Germline CDR1 and CDR2: GTSNPN and SVGIG (reference sequence). After removal of 3 bases from V and 5 bases from J, the junction contained 11 bases not matched to a gene. The CDR3 nucleotides read TGTGCCTGGAGCGGCGGTGGGACAGGGATCAACGAGCAGTACTTC. It encodes CAWSGGGTGINEQYF.

The chain joins TRBV30 to TRBJ2-7; no clear D. The ends were cut back, 3 bases at V and 7 bases at J, with 13 bases in the middle. Germline CDR1 reads GTSNPN; CDR2 reads SVGIG (reference sequence). CDR3 length: 12 residues. The CDR3 sequence is CAWRSKGIEQYF. CDR3 nucleotide sequence: TGTGCCTGGAGATCGAAGGGTATTGAGCAGTACTTC. The full variable domain, with the rest looked up from reference TRBV30 and TRBJ2-7, is SQTIHQWPATLVQPVGSPLSLECTVEGTSNPNLYWYRQAAGRGLQLLFYSVGIGQISSEVPQNLSASRPQDRQFILSSKKLLLSDSGFYLCAWRSKGIEQYFGPGTRLTVT.

This clonotype was observed once. The rearrangement uses TRBV10-3 and TRBJ2-1; D remains unclear. This CDR3 is 14 amino acids long. V lost 4 bases and J 4 bases, leaving 11 bases between the germline ends. Germline V gene lookup returns CDR1 ENHRY and CDR2 SYGVKD. CDR3 DNA sequence: TGTGCCATCAGTGCCGCGTCGCCTTACAATGAGCAGTTCTTC. Its protein product is CAISAASPYNEQFF.

This clonotype showed up just a few times. J is TRBJ2-5 and V is TRBV6-5; D is perhaps TRBD1 (5 bases). Per germline, CDR1 MNHEY and CDR2 SVGAGI. With 0 bases removed from V and 5 bases from J, the gap between germline ends came to 19 bases. The CDR3 covers 17 residues. DNA for the CDR3: TGTGCCAGCAGTTACTCGAGTAACGCAGCAGGGTCGGAGACCCAGTACTTC. As protein: CASSYSSNAAGSETQYF.

V is TRBV18 and J is TRBJ1-2; tentative D call: TRBD1 (5 bases). Trimming removed 6 bases at V and 7 bases at J, with 21 bases between. CDR1 is KGHSH and CDR2 is LQKENI in the germline V gene. The CDR3 length is 15 residues. CDR3 in DNA: TGTGCCAGCTCGCTCCTGGGGGAAAATTTATCTGGCTACACCTTC. Its translation is CASSLLGENLSGYTF.

Concerning this clonotype itself: An end of the junction differs from the germline gene, which may be a read error. The chain couples TRBV6-2 or TRBV6-3 to TRBJ1-2; D might be TRBD1 (6 bases). The CDR3 is 10 amino acids. Germline CDR1 and CDR2: MNHEY and SVGEGT. The chain's CDR3 is CTSGLQGSTF. In nucleotides, the CDR3 is TGTACCAGCGGATTACAGGGATCCACCTTC.

The chain uses TRBV20-1 and TRBJ2-3; D is perhaps TRBD2 (6 bases). Germline CDR1 reads DFQATT; CDR2 reads SNEGSKA (reference sequence). This CDR3 is built from 13 residues. The V end lost 6 bases, the J end lost 3 bases, and 13 bases lay between the germline ends. The CDR3 loop is CSAPRGETDTQYF. The CDR3 DNA reads as TGCAGTGCCCCGCGGGGAGAGACAGATACGCAGTATTTT.

The rearrangement links TRBV6-5 to TRBJ2-5; 7 positions agree with TRBD2. The V segment lost 2 bases and the J segment 5 bases; nucleotides outside the gene matches: 2. The CDR3 is 13 residues long. Germline V gene sequence: CDR1 MNHEY, CDR2 SVGAGI. The CDR3 nucleotides are TGTGCCAGCAGTTACGTCGGGGGGGAGACCCAGTACTTC. Translated, it gives CASSYVGGETQYF.

The rearrangement links TRBV5-1 to TRBJ2-1; D unclear. Germline CDR1 SGHRS, CDR2 YFSETQ. The CDR3 is 13 residues long. The V gene lost 1 base and the J gene lost 8 bases, with 10 bases spanning the gap. The CDR3 DNA follows: TGCGCCAGCAGCTTGTTACGTCGGGATGAGCAGTTCTTC. Encoded protein: CASSLLRRDEQFF.

The chain has TRBV10-3 and TRBJ2-4, with a possible D match to TRBD1 (5 bases). The assigned J gene may be wrong: the sequence end matches TRBJ2-7 better. The CDR3 loop spans 12 amino acids. The germline CDR1 and CDR2 sequences are ENHRY and SYGVKD. The CDR3 coding sequence is TGTGCCATCAGGGACAATCTCAGCGAGCAGTACTTC. Translation: CAIRDNLSEQYF.

This chain uses TRBV29-1 with TRBJ1-5; tentative D call: TRBD1 (6 bases). Germline V CDR1 and CDR2: SQVTM, ANQGSEA. V was trimmed by 8 bases and J by 0 bases, leaving 11 bases between them. The CDR3 extends over 13 amino acids. The CDR3 loop reads CSKGQNSNQPQHF. The DNA for the CDR3 is TGCAGCAAAGGACAGAATAGCAATCAGCCCCAGCATTTT.

V is TRBV2 and J is TRBJ1-1; perhaps TRBD1 as D (6 bases). The CDR3 contains 14 residues. Trimming shortened V by 6 bases and J by 6 bases, and 17 bases separated the two germline ends. Per the germline V gene, CDR1 is SNHLY and CDR2 is FYNNEI. The CDR3 DNA follows: TGTGCCAGCAGGGGGGGCAATAGGGCTCCTGAAGCTTTCTTT. Protein product: CASRGGNRAPEAFF.

This CDR3 reads CASSLEGTGSNEQFF. Here the CDR3 DNA reads TGTGCCAGCAGCTTAGAGGGGACAGGGTCCAATGAGCAGTTCTTC. V gene TRBV7-9 combines with J gene TRBJ2-1; TRBD1 matches at 9 bases. This CDR3 spans 15 amino acids. The ends lost 1 base at V and 6 bases at J; junction bases unmatched: 4. Germline loops: CDR1 SEHNR, CDR2 FQNEAQ (reference sequence).

The rearrangement joins TRBV6-5 to TRBJ1-2, with D hard to call. The CDR3 spans 13 residues. V dropped 6 bases and J dropped 8 bases, with 16 bases sitting between them. CDR1 and CDR2 from the germline V gene are MNHEY and SVGAGI. CDR3 sequence: CASSSGLPGGYTF. In DNA, the CDR3 is TGTGCCAGCAGCTCGGGGTTGCCGGGGGGCTACACCTTC.

The chain has TRBV12-3 or TRBV12-4 and TRBJ1-2; a possible D gene is TRBD1 (6 bases). The V and J ends lost 7 bases and 8 bases respectively, with 20 bases between them. The CDR3 runs 14 residues. The chain's CDR3 is CASNKGHPSLGYTF. CDR3 DNA: TGTGCCAGCAATAAGGGACATCCCTCGTTGGGCTACACCTTC.

In its sample, this clonotype was seen a few times. The rearrangement links TRBV20-1 to TRBJ2-7; 8 bases fit TRBD2. Germline CDR1 and CDR2: DFQATT and SNEGSKA (reference sequence). V shed 0 bases and J 4 bases; nucleotides not matched to a gene: 11. This CDR3 comprises 16 residues. Here the CDR3 reads CSARDEGGLAPYEQYF. DNA of the CDR3: TGCAGTGCTAGAGATGAAGGAGGACTAGCTCCGTACGAGCAGTACTTC.

This clonotype was counted between two and nine times. V and J are TRBV6-5 and TRBJ1-5; D perhaps matches TRBD1 (5 bases). CDR1 MNHEY and CDR2 SVGAGI come from the germline V gene. V lost 6 bases and J lost 1, with 16 bases in between. The length of the CDR3 is 16 residues. Here the CDR3 DNA reads TGTGCCAGCAGCACCGGGGCCGGCCTGAGCAATCAGCCCCAGCATTTT. Protein product: CASSTGAGLSNQPQHF.

This CDR3 is CASSLYRAETQYF. The CDR3 nucleotides read TGCGCCAGCAGCTTGTATCGAGCGGAGACCCAGTACTTC. V and J are TRBV5-1 and TRBJ2-5; no firm D call. Looked up from germline, CDR1 is SGHRS and CDR2 is YFSETQ. The CDR3 sequence is 13 residues long. V lost 1 base and J 5 bases, leaving 9 bases between the germline ends.

The V and J genes are TRBV9 and TRBJ2-1, with D perhaps TRBD2 (6 bases). The CDR3 has 16 amino acids. Per germline, CDR1 SGDLS and CDR2 YYNGEE. The germline V and J ends were trimmed by 0 bases and 0 bases, with 10 bases remaining between them. The DNA of the CDR3 is TGTGCCAGCAGCGTAGGGGCGGGGAGCTCCTACAATGAGCAGTTCTTC. This gives the protein CASSVGAGSSYNEQFF.

Points on this clonotype: At one end, the junction sequence differs from germline, possibly due to a read error. The rearrangement links TRBV29-1 to TRBJ1-1; 8 positions agree with TRBD1. The CDR3 has 14 amino acids. Germline values: CDR1 SQVTM, CDR2 ANQGSEA. CDR3 sequence reads: CSARRQGKNAEAFF. The CDR3 nucleotides read TGCAGCGCGAGACGACAGGGGAAGAACGCTGAAGCTTTCTTT.

CDR3 in amino acids: CSARDRANTEAFF. The CDR3 bases are TGCAGTGCTAGAGACAGGGCCAACACTGAAGCTTTCTTT. The chain has TRBV20-1 and TRBJ1-1; possible D gene TRBD1, 5 bases. The CDR3 extends over 13 amino acids. V was trimmed by 0 bases and J by 2 bases, leaving 7 bases between them. Per the germline V gene, CDR1 is DFQATT and CDR2 is SNEGSKA (reference sequence).

The chain has TRBV29-1 and TRBJ2-6, with D possibly being TRBD2 (5 bases). The CDR3 runs to 14 residues. Trimming pared 7 bases from V and 1 base from J, leaving 11 bases between. Germline-derived CDR1 and CDR2 are SQVTM and ANQGSEA. CDR3 residues: CSANTGSGANVLTF. In DNA, the CDR3 is TGCAGCGCCAATACGGGATCTGGGGCCAACGTCCTGACTTTC.

This clonotype showed up just a few times. The V call is TRBV20-1, the J call TRBJ2-7; 12 bases are shared with TRBD2. Trimming removed 5 bases from V and 3 bases from J; junction bases left unmatched: 17. CDR1 DFQATT and CDR2 SNEGSKA come from the germline V gene (reference sequence). The CDR3 spans 18 residues. CDR3 in amino acids: CSASLLRTSGVSIYEQYF. The CDR3 DNA follows: TGCAGTGCTTCCCTACTGAGGACTAGCGGGGTGAGCATCTACGAGCAGTACTTC.

This rearrangement joins TRBV9 to TRBJ2-7; TRBD2 is a possible D gene (5 bases). The CDR3 has 13 residues. Germline V gene lookup returns CDR1 SGDLS and CDR2 YYNGEE. V gave up 4 bases and J gave up 4 bases, with 12 bases separating them. The CDR3 loop reads CASSRRLNYEQYF. DNA of the CDR3: TGTGCCAGCAGCCGAAGACTAAATTACGAGCAGTACTTC.

The V and J genes are TRBV20-1 and TRBJ2-5, with D uncertain. The CDR3 extends over 14 amino acids. Trimming removed 1 base at V and 3 bases at J, with 12 bases between. CDR1 and CDR2 from the germline V gene are DFQATT and SNEGSKA (reference sequence). CDR3 sequence (DNA): TGCAGTGCTAGAGTGGCCCGGCTGGAAGAGACCCAGTACTTC. It yields the protein CSARVARLEETQYF.

This sequence joins TRBV5-1 and TRBJ2-1; 9 bases align to TRBD1. With 4 bases clipped from V and 9 bases from J, the junction kept 5 bases outside the gene matches. The CDR3 length is 13 residues. The germline gives CDR1 SGHRS, CDR2 YFSETQ. CDR3 in DNA: TGCGCCAGCAGCGGACAGGGGTGGGGTGAGCAGTTCTTC. Protein product: CASSGQGWGEQFF.